The 8 T cell receptor beta chains below come from one sample, sequenced in a study of T cells in narcolepsy. Data came from immunoSEQ multiplex PCR; TCRdb stores just in-frame clones and leaves some out. The profile shows approximately 22,000 clones, less than 70% of them singletons. Sequenced input: memory (CD45RA-) CD4+ T cells from blood. The receptors were sampled from a human donor in good health.

The rearrangement joins TRBV7-9 to TRBJ1-1, with TRBD1 as a possible D gene (6 bases). This CDR3 comprises 16 residues. The germline V gene has CDR1 SEHNR and CDR2 FQNEAQ (reference sequence). Trimming took off 1 base at V and 0 bases at J, with 12 bases between the two ends. CDR3 DNA: TGTGCCAGCAGCTTAGATCTCGGACAGATGAACACTGAAGCTTTCTTT. It translates to CASSLDLGQMNTEAFF. Full variable domain (outside the CDR3, taken from reference TRBV7-9 and TRBJ1-1): DTGVSQNPRHKITKRGQNVTFRCDPISEHNRLYWYRQTLGQGPEFLTYFQNEAQLEKSRLLSDRFSAERPKGSFSTLEIQRTEQGDSAMYLCASSLDLGQMNTEAFFGQGTRLTVV.

Of note for this clone: Compared with germline, one end of the junction differs, possibly owing to a read error. The chain combines TRBV7-7 with TRBJ2-5, with 8 bases that match TRBD2. CDR1 is SSHAT and CDR2 is FNYEAQ in the germline V gene (reference sequence). CDR3 length: 12 amino acids. The CDR3 reads CASSSSGETQYF. The CDR3 DNA reads as TGTGCTAGCAGCTCTAGCGGGGAGACCCAGTACTTC.

This chain connects TRBV9 to TRBJ2-2, with 11 bases matching TRBD2. This CDR3 spans 15 amino acids. Germline CDR1 SGDLS, CDR2 YYNGEE. V trimming: 7 bases; J trimming: 6 bases; junction bases outside the gene matches: 8. Here the CDR3 DNA reads TGTGCCAGCGGCCCTAGACTAGCGGGGCCCGGGGAGCTGTTTTTT. Protein: CASGPRLAGPGELFF.

This clone came up a few times. CDR3 sequence reads: CASPRRVEGYTF. The CDR3 region has the DNA TGTGCCTCACCCCGAAGGGTGGAGGGCTACACCTTC. This rearrangement joins TRBV30 to TRBJ1-2; D is ambiguous. The CDR3 totals 12 residues. Germline loops: CDR1 GTSNPN, CDR2 SVGIG (reference sequence). Deletions cut 7 bases from V and 8 bases from J, with 17 bases between. Complete variable domain (other parts from reference TRBV30 and TRBJ1-2): SQTIHQWPATLVQPVGSPLSLECTVEGTSNPNLYWYRQAAGRGLQLLFYSVGIGQISSEVPQNLSASRPQDRQFILSSKKLLLSDSGFYLCASPRRVEGYTFGSGTRLTVV.

This clone was seen only once. The rearrangement uses TRBV7-9 and TRBJ2-2; TRBD2 agrees at 10 bases. V lost 5 bases, J lost 1 base, and 4 bases stayed unmatched. This CDR3 contains 16 residues. Looked up from germline, CDR1 is SEHNR and CDR2 is FQNEAQ (reference sequence). The CDR3 loop reads CASSSRTSGNTGELFF. The CDR3 DNA reads TGTGCCAGCAGCAGCCGGACTAGCGGGAACACCGGGGAGCTGTTTTTT.

This chain joins TRBV30 and TRBJ2-2; 10 bases agree with TRBD2. The J segment lost 6 bases and the V segment lost 7 bases, leaving 5 bases of the junction unmatched. The CDR3 consists of 13 residues. CDR1 is GTSNPN and CDR2 is SVGIG in the germline V gene (reference sequence). The CDR3 loop is CALGLASPGELFF. CDR3 DNA sequence: TGTGCCTTGGGACTAGCGTCCCCCGGGGAGCTGTTTTTT.

The sample holds a few counts of this clone. The rearrangement links TRBV6-6 to TRBJ2-3; 8 bases match TRBD2. CDR3 length: 14 amino acids. V dropped 5 bases and J dropped 12; count of bases not matched to a gene: 13. CDR1 and CDR2 (germline): MNHNY, SVGAGI (reference sequence). Here the CDR3 DNA reads TGTGCCAGCAGTGACCCCGGGGGGGTAAGGGGCCAGTATTTT. It yields the protein CASSDPGGVRGQYF.

In this sample, this clone turned up once. The chain recombines TRBV27 with TRBJ2-1; 12 bases fit TRBD2. The V gene end was trimmed by 3 bases and the J gene end by 7 bases; junction bases not matched to a gene: 10. The germline V gene encodes CDR1 MNHEY and CDR2 SMNVEV (reference sequence). The length of the CDR3 is 17 residues. CDR3 bases: TGTGCCAGCAGTTTGCGACCGACTAGCGGGGGCCGAAATGAGCAGTTCTTC. Protein: CASSLRPTSGGRNEQFF.